This T cell receptor (beta chain) was observed in a study of CD8 T cells in ankylosing spondylitis. The V and J ends lost 0 bases and 2 bases, in that order; junction bases with no gene match: 8. The CDR3 is made up of 16 amino acids. The germline V gene has CDR1 DFQATT and CDR2 SNEGSKA (reference sequence). TCRdb called the 5' RACE reads again in MiXCR, with one record for every CDR3 protein. The top ten hold about 5% of the sample, which has 50,000 to 70,000 distinct CDR3 sequences, under 7.5% seen once. In its sample, this clonotype was seen many times. The V call is TRBV20-1, the J call TRBJ2-5; TRBD1 matches at 8 bases. The sequenced material came from synovial fluid, either unsorted or a sorted T cell fraction (not recorded which). The source is a male donor with ankylosing spondylitis. This chain's CDR3 is CSARDTPGQGQETQYF. CDR3 nucleotide sequence: TGCAGTGCTAGAGACACCCCAGGACAGGGACAAGAGACCCAGTACTTC.